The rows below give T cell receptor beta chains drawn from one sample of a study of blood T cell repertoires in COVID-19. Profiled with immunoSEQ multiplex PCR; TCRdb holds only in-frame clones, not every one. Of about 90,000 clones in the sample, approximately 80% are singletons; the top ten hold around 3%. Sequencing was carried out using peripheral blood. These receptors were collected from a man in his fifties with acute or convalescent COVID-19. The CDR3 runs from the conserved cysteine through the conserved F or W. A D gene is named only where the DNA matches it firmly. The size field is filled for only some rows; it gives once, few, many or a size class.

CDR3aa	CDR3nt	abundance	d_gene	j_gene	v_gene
CASSGQGARTDTQYF	TGTGCCAGCAGTGGACAGGGGGCGAGGACAGATACGCAGTATTTT	NA	TRBD1	TRBJ2-3	TRBV28
CASQTGNGYTF	TGTGCCTCCCAGACAGGGAACGGCTACACCTTC	NA	TRBD1	TRBJ1-2	TRBV30
CASRIFPGDHGYTF	TGTGCCAGTAGAATATTTCCAGGGGACCATGGCTACACCTTC	few	NA	TRBJ1-2	TRBV19
CASRTSTGSNSPLHF	TGTGCCAGTAGGACGTCTACAGGGTCTAATTCACCCCTCCACTTT	many	NA	TRBJ1-6	TRBV19
CASSLVGTGSEANQPQHF	TGTGCCAGCAGTTTAGTAGGGACAGGGTCAGAAGCGAATCAGCCCCAGCATTTT	NA	TRBD1	TRBJ1-5	TRBV27
CASSSSGGARDTQYF	TGTGCCAGCAGTTCCAGCGGGGGGGCTCGGGATACGCAGTATTTT	NA	TRBD2	TRBJ2-3	TRBV28
CAWTLSGNTIYF	TGTGCCTGGACACTCTCTGGAAACACCATATATTTT	once	NA	TRBJ1-3	TRBV30
CASSFQRTDGEQFF	TGTGCCAGCAGCTTCCAACGTACAGATGGTGAGCAGTTCTTC	NA	NA	TRBJ2-1	TRBV7-2
CASSIAGLARDRAIYGYTF	TGTGCCAGTAGTATAGCGGGGTTGGCCCGGGACAGGGCCATCTATGGCTACACCTTC	NA	TRBD1	TRBJ1-2	TRBV19
CASSVYGTEAFF	TGTGCCAGCAGCGTGTACGGGACTGAAGCTTTCTTT	few	NA	TRBJ1-1	TRBV7-9
CASSQQGWEQYF	TGTGCCAGCAGTCAACAGGGATGGGAGCAGTACTTC	NA	NA	TRBJ2-7	TRBV6-5
CASNRRGAADTQYF	TGTGCCAGCAATAGGCGGGGGGCCGCAGATACGCAGTATTTT	once	TRBD2	TRBJ2-3	TRBV2
CASSAMGTSYEQYF	TGTGCCAGCAGCGCTATGGGGACTAGCTACGAGCAGTACTTC	NA	TRBD2	TRBJ2-7	TRBV7-2
CASSLSLPGQLGTDTQYF	TGTGCCAGCAGTTTAAGCCTACCCGGACAACTTGGGACAGATACGCAGTATTTT	NA	NA	TRBJ2-3	TRBV28
CASSLEGRVGKNIQYF	TGTGCCAGCAGCTTAGAAGGCAGGGTTGGCAAAAACATTCAGTACTTC	once	NA	TRBJ2-4	TRBV7-6
CASSPDSPRYGQYF	TGTGCCAGCAGCCCGGACTCTCCCCGGTACGGGCAGTACTTC	NA	NA	TRBJ2-7	TRBV6-5
CASSGGTYGYTF	TGTGCCAGCAGCGGGGGCACGTATGGCTACACCTTC	NA	NA	TRBJ1-2	TRBV6-2/TRBV6-3
CAIWASGSSTDTQYF	TGTGCCATCTGGGCTAGCGGGAGTAGCACAGATACGCAGTATTTT	NA	TRBD2	TRBJ2-3	TRBV10-3
CASSFSGGALDTQYF	TGTGCCAGCAGCTTTAGCGGGGGGGCTCTAGATACGCAGTATTTT	NA	TRBD2	TRBJ2-3	TRBV7-2
CASSYRRQGNEQFF	TGTGCCAGCAGTTACCGTCGACAGGGCAATGAGCAGTTCTTC	NA	TRBD1	TRBJ2-1	TRBV6-5
CASSMGTGTDQPQHF	TGTGCCAGTAGTATGGGGACAGGGACGGATCAGCCCCAGCATTTT	NA	TRBD1	TRBJ1-5	TRBV19
CASSSTGADTIYF	TGTGCCAGCAGTTCGACAGGGGCGGACACCATATATTTT	NA	TRBD1	TRBJ1-3	TRBV12-3/TRBV12-4
CAIRQDRQNTEAFF	TGTGCCATCAGACAGGACAGGCAGAACACTGAAGCTTTCTTT	NA	TRBD1	TRBJ1-1	TRBV10-3
CASSLAEGGLAGAEQYF	TGTGCCAGCAGCTTAGCGGAGGGGGGACTAGCGGGAGCCGAGCAGTACTTC	once	TRBD2	TRBJ2-7	TRBV7-2
CASSLAAVVYNEQFF	TGTGCCAGCAGTTTAGCGGCGGTAGTCTACAATGAGCAGTTCTTC	NA	NA	TRBJ2-1	TRBV28
CASSYVGVTDTQYF	TGTGCCAGCAGTTACGTCGGAGTCACAGATACGCAGTATTTT	NA	NA	TRBJ2-3	TRBV6-2/TRBV6-3
CASSLAGRAGDTQYF	TGTGCCAGCAGCTTAGCCGGCAGAGCGGGGGATACGCAGTATTTT	NA	TRBD2	TRBJ2-3	TRBV11-3
CASSEAGITAEAFF	TGCGCCAGCAGTGAGGCAGGGATAACCGCTGAAGCTTTCTTT	NA	NA	TRBJ1-1	TRBV10-2
CASSKNPPELLEYTDTQYF	TGTGCCAGCAGCAAAAACCCCCCTGAGCTTCTAGAATACACAGATACGCAGTATTTT	NA	NA	TRBJ2-3	TRBV21-1
CASRWASGPGELFF	TGTGCCAGCAGATGGGCTAGCGGGCCCGGGGAGCTGTTTTTT	NA	TRBD2	TRBJ2-2	TRBV28
CASSKRGSAGVAKNIQYF	TGTGCCAGCAGCAAAAGGGGGTCGGCAGGGGTGGCCAAAAACATTCAGTACTTC	once	NA	TRBJ2-4	TRBV21-1
CASSPGSPYNEQFF	TGTGCCAGTAGCCCCGGTAGTCCCTACAATGAGCAGTTCTTC	NA	NA	TRBJ2-1	TRBV19
CSVDMGTGAYYGYTF	TGCAGCGTTGATATGGGGACAGGGGCATACTATGGCTACACCTTC	NA	TRBD1	TRBJ1-2	TRBV29-1
CASSLGMGLSGNTIYF	TGCGCCAGCAGCTTGGGTATGGGCCTCTCTGGAAACACCATATATTTT	NA	NA	TRBJ1-3	TRBV5-1
CASSAGGRMNTEAFF	TGTGCCAGCAGCGCGGGGGGACGGATGAACACTGAAGCTTTCTTT	NA	NA	TRBJ1-1	TRBV5-5
CASSLEGRTDTQYF	TGTGCCAGCAGTTTGGAGGGGCGCACAGATACGCAGTATTTT	NA	NA	TRBJ2-3	TRBV6-5
CASSVQGTNYGYTF	TGTGCCAGTAGTGTCCAGGGGACTAACTATGGCTACACCTTC	NA	NA	TRBJ1-2	TRBV19
CASSGQAVNQPQHF	TGTGCCAGCAGCGGACAGGCGGTCAATCAGCCCCAGCATTTT	NA	TRBD1	TRBJ1-5	TRBV7-3
CASSRGSQETQYF	TGTGCCAGCAGCCGCGGCAGTCAAGAGACCCAGTACTTC	NA	NA	TRBJ2-5	TRBV7-9
CASSFPGLETQYF	TGTGCCAGCAGTTTTCCAGGGTTAGAGACCCAGTACTTC	once	NA	TRBJ2-5	TRBV6-6
CASSQGQNYGYTF	TGTGCCAGCAGCCAGGGACAGAACTATGGCTACACCTTC	NA	TRBD1	TRBJ1-2	TRBV7-2
CASSQAGGRGTDTQYF	TGCGCCAGCAGCCAAGCGGGGGGCCGGGGCACAGATACGCAGTATTTT	NA	NA	TRBJ2-3	TRBV4-1
CAWSVYGGSRSNEQFF	TGTGCCTGGAGTGTATATGGCGGGAGTAGGTCCAATGAGCAGTTCTTC	NA	TRBD2	TRBJ2-1	TRBV30
CASSYPGQGQGYTF	TGTGCCAGCAGTTACCCGGGACAGGGTCAAGGCTACACCTTC	NA	TRBD1	TRBJ1-2	TRBV6-5
CASSTREAETQYF	TGTGCCAGCAGTACCAGGGAGGCGGAGACCCAGTACTTC	NA	NA	TRBJ2-5	TRBV12-3/TRBV12-4
CASSLGRTIGELFF	TGTGCCAGCAGCTTAGGCAGGACTATCGGGGAGCTGTTTTTT	NA	NA	TRBJ2-2	TRBV11-1
CASDRGWTGELFF	TGTGCCAGTGACAGGGGTTGGACCGGGGAGCTGTTTTTT	NA	TRBD1	TRBJ2-2	TRBV19
CASSTRLAGAGVPETQYF	TGCGCCAGCAGCACCCGACTAGCGGGGGCCGGGGTTCCAGAGACCCAGTACTTC	once	TRBD2	TRBJ2-5	TRBV5-1
CAWGQGSDSPLHF	TGTGCCTGGGGGCAGGGGTCGGATTCACCCCTCCACTTT	NA	NA	TRBJ1-6	TRBV30
CASSRAAYEQYF	TGTGCCAGCAGCCGCGCGGCCTACGAGCAGTACTTC	NA	NA	TRBJ2-7	TRBV12-3/TRBV12-4
CASSPSDSLQETQYF	TGTGCCAGCAGCCCCTCCGACAGTTTACAAGAGACCCAGTACTTC	NA	NA	TRBJ2-5	TRBV6-5
CASSFGTSGRTVWTGELFF	TGTGCCAGCAGCTTCGGGACTAGCGGGCGAACGGTATGGACCGGGGAGCTGTTTTTT	NA	TRBD2	TRBJ2-2	TRBV5-5
CASSYGEGDSKGAFF	TGTGCCAGCAGTTACGGAGAGGGGGATTCGAAGGGAGCTTTCTTT	NA	NA	TRBJ1-1	TRBV6-2/TRBV6-3
CASSLGGGNEKLFF	TGTGCCAGCAGTTTAGGGGGGGGTAATGAAAAACTGTTTTTT	NA	NA	TRBJ1-4	TRBV28
CASSKGTSNTGELFF	TGTGCCAGCTCAAAGGGGACTTCAAACACCGGGGAGCTGTTTTTT	NA	NA	TRBJ2-2	TRBV18
CASSRGQGWPQHF	TGTGCCAGCAGCCGAGGGCAGGGGTGGCCCCAGCATTTT	few	NA	TRBJ1-5	TRBV14
CASSLEGETQYF	TGTGCCAGCAGCCTTGAGGGAGAGACCCAGTACTTC	NA	NA	TRBJ2-5	TRBV28